This T cell receptor (beta chain) was observed in a study of blood T cell repertoires in COVID-19. Study-level information: The United States, Italy and Spain provided the acute and convalescent COVID-19 samples. Sources were T cells, B-cell-depleted T cells, or PBMCs; the material itself was cDNA or gDNA.

Authors' data handling: How many nucleated cells were present was estimated from reference gene primer amplification. Profiled with immunoSEQ multiplex PCR; TCRdb holds only in-frame clones, not every one. For V, J and clone size, that table is used; D and trimming come from the DNA. The table includes 220,000 or so clones, roughly 85% detected once. Deletions cut 4 bases from V and 6 bases from J, with 15 bases between. The length of the CDR3 is 14 residues. Germline-derived CDR1 and CDR2 are LNHDA and SQIVND (reference sequence). This chain links TRBV19 with TRBJ1-2; maybe TRBD1 (5 bases). The sequence was collected from a man aged 45-65 years who had recovered from COVID-19. The sample was peripheral blood. As DNA, the CDR3 is TGTGCCAGTAGTAGGTCGGGGGACGTGGATGGCTACACCTTC. Protein product: CASSRSGDVDGYTF.